The rows below give T cell receptor beta chains drawn from one sample of a study of T cell changes during pregnancy in multiple sclerosis. Using immunoSEQ multiplex PCR, the repertoire was profiled, and TCRdb retains in-frame clones only, with some absent. The sample has some 50,000 clones, around 93% seen once. The input for sequencing was peripheral blood, taken after pregnancy. These receptors came from a female donor with multiple sclerosis, enrolled in a pregnancy study. Each CDR3 is given with its conserved first and last residue. The order of the fields is CDR3 DNA, CDR3 protein, J gene, V gene, clone size, D gene. D genes are given only for firm matches. Clone size is given for some rows only: seen once, a few or many times, or a class if the clone is expanded.

DNA: TGTGCCAGCAGCCCCTCAGGGGGTGCGGTCGGGGAGCAGTACTTC; CDR3: CASSPSGGAVGEQYF; J: TRBJ2-7; V: TRBV11-2; size: -; D: TRBD1
DNA: TGTGCCAGCAGCTTCTTGGGGGGGAGGAACACTGAAGCTTTCTTT; CDR3: CASSFLGGRNTEAFF; J: TRBJ1-1; V: TRBV7-2; size: -; D: -
DNA: TGTGCCAGCAGCTTAGGGAGCGGGGGATTGGGAAACATTCAGTACTTC; CDR3: CASSLGSGGLGNIQYF; J: TRBJ2-4; V: TRBV7-3; size: -; D: TRBD2
DNA: TGTGCCAGCAGAGGGGAGGTTATGTCTGGCTACACCTTC; CDR3: CASRGEVMSGYTF; J: TRBJ1-2; V: TRBV25-1; size: -; D: -
DNA: TGTGCCAGCAGCTATCGGCGGGGGGGCTATGAGACCCAGTACTTC; CDR3: CASSYRRGGYETQYF; J: TRBJ2-5; V: TRBV13; size: -; D: TRBD2
DNA: TGTGCCAGCAGTGACAGGGGAAGAGACACCGGGGAGCTGTTTTTT; CDR3: CASSDRGRDTGELFF; J: TRBJ2-2; V: TRBV6-4; size: -; D: -
DNA: TGTGCCAGCAGCCCAAGGTTCGGACAGGGCCGGGACACCGGGGAGCTGTTTTTT; CDR3: CASSPRFGQGRDTGELFF; J: TRBJ2-2; V: TRBV5-6; size: -; D: TRBD1
DNA: TGTGCCAGCAGCATCACAGGGTTTGGCTACACCTTC; CDR3: CASSITGFGYTF; J: TRBJ1-2; V: TRBV9; size: -; D: -
DNA: TGTGCCAGCAGCAACCCCGGGAGAAACACCGGGGAGCTGTTTTTT; CDR3: CASSNPGRNTGELFF; J: TRBJ2-2; V: TRBV11-2; size: -; D: -
DNA: TGTGCCAGCAGCTTAGATCGAAAGGCAGGCTACGAGCAGTACTTC; CDR3: CASSLDRKAGYEQYF; J: TRBJ2-7; V: TRBV7-2; size: -; D: -
DNA: TGTGCCAGCAGGAATAGGTGGGGGGGAAAACCCTACAATGAGCAGTTCTTC; CDR3: CASRNRWGGKPYNEQFF; J: TRBJ2-1; V: TRBV7-9; size: -; D: TRBD2
DNA: TGTGCCAGTAGTGTAGGCCCCAGGGGAAATCAGCCCCAGCATTTT; CDR3: CASSVGPRGNQPQHF; J: TRBJ1-5; V: TRBV19; size: -; D: -
DNA: TGTGCCAGCAGCTTAGCAGGGCAGGGGTTCTACGAGCAGTACTTC; CDR3: CASSLAGQGFYEQYF; J: TRBJ2-7; V: TRBV7-2; size: -; D: -
DNA: TGCGCCAGCAGCCAAGATTTAGAGAACGCGGGTCAGCCCCAGCATTTT; CDR3: CASSQDLENAGQPQHF; J: TRBJ1-5; V: TRBV4-3; size: once; D: -
DNA: TGCGCCAGCAGCCAAGGCCGGGACAGCTCCTACGAGCAGTACTTC; CDR3: CASSQGRDSSYEQYF; J: TRBJ2-7; V: TRBV4-3; size: -; D: TRBD1
DNA: TGTGCCAGCAGCTTGGGGACTAGCGGGGGCCACACAGATACGCAGTATTTT; CDR3: CASSLGTSGGHTDTQYF; J: TRBJ2-3; V: TRBV7-2; size: -; D: TRBD2
DNA: TGTGCCAGCTCACCGATGAGGGATTCACCCCTCCACTTT; CDR3: CASSPMRDSPLHF; J: TRBJ1-6; V: TRBV18; size: -; D: -
DNA: TGTGCCAGCAGCCATCCCGGGACAATCGGCGGCTACACCTTC; CDR3: CASSHPGTIGGYTF; J: TRBJ1-2; V: TRBV4-2; size: -; D: -
DNA: TGTGCCAGCACCAAAGGGTGGAGGGACACTGAAGCTTTCTTT; CDR3: CASTKGWRDTEAFF; J: TRBJ1-1; V: TRBV7-8; size: once; D: -
DNA: TGTGCTAGTGGTTCCGAGAGGGCCCAGCATTTT; CDR3: CASGSERAQHF; J: TRBJ1-5; V: TRBV12-5; size: -; D: -
DNA: TGTGCCAGTAGACTGTACACCGGGGAGCTGTTTTTT; CDR3: CASRLYTGELFF; J: TRBJ2-2; V: TRBV19; size: -; D: -
DNA: TGCGCCAGCAGCCGTTCAGGGGAGGGCTATGGCTACACCTTC; CDR3: CASSRSGEGYGYTF; J: TRBJ1-2; V: TRBV4-3; size: -; D: -
DNA: TGTGCCAGCAGCTTAAGGACAGGGGTCCGATACACCGGGGAGCTGTTTTTT; CDR3: CASSLRTGVRYTGELFF; J: TRBJ2-2; V: TRBV7-2; size: -; D: TRBD1
DNA: TGTGCCAGCAGCCTAGCCGGGCTAACGATGGGGGGGACCCAGTACTTC; CDR3: CASSLAGLTMGGTQYF; J: TRBJ2-5; V: TRBV11-1; size: -; D: -
DNA: TGTGCCAGCAGCTTGTCCAGGGGGCGCACCGTGGCCTACGAGCAGTACTTC; CDR3: CASSLSRGRTVAYEQYF; J: TRBJ2-7; V: TRBV5-5; size: -; D: TRBD1
DNA: TGTGCCAGCAGCCTGGTGGGGGGCACTGAAGCTTTCTTT; CDR3: CASSLVGGTEAFF; J: TRBJ1-1; V: TRBV9; size: -; D: -
DNA: TGTGCCAGCAGTGAGGAGACAGGGGGCGTTTACATTCAGTACTTC; CDR3: CASSEETGGVYIQYF; J: TRBJ2-4; V: TRBV2; size: once; D: TRBD1
DNA: TGTGCCAGCAGCTTAGGGGCTAGCGGGGGCCAAGAGACCCAGTACTTC; CDR3: CASSLGASGGQETQYF; J: TRBJ2-5; V: TRBV7-3; size: -; D: TRBD2
DNA: TGTGCCAGTAGTATATCCCCGGGACAGGGGGCGAGGCAGCCCCAGCATTTT; CDR3: CASSISPGQGARQPQHF; J: TRBJ1-5; V: TRBV19; size: once; D: TRBD1
DNA: TGTGCCAGCAGCCTCAGGGTGGGAACGGATGAAGCTTTCTTT; CDR3: CASSLRVGTDEAFF; J: TRBJ1-1; V: TRBV27; size: -; D: -
DNA: TGTGCCAGCAGTGATCTAAAGGGGGCCTATGGCTACACCTTC; CDR3: CASSDLKGAYGYTF; J: TRBJ1-2; V: TRBV6-1; size: -; D: TRBD1
DNA: TGTGCCAGCAGCTCCGGGACAGGGGTTAGAAACACCATATATTTT; CDR3: CASSSGTGVRNTIYF; J: TRBJ1-3; V: TRBV7-2; size: -; D: TRBD1
DNA: TGTGCCAGCAGACCACAGGGGGCTCAGCCCCAGCATTTT; CDR3: CASRPQGAQPQHF; J: TRBJ1-5; V: TRBV27; size: few; D: TRBD1
DNA: TGTGCCAGCAGCCCCTTCGGGGAGGGCTATGGCTACACCTTC; CDR3: CASSPFGEGYGYTF; J: TRBJ1-2; V: TRBV7-2; size: -; D: -
DNA: TGTGCCAGCAGCTTAGCGCGTAGTGAAAAACTGTTTTTT; CDR3: CASSLARSEKLFF; J: TRBJ1-4; V: TRBV7-8; size: -; D: -
DNA: TGTGCCAGCAGTCGTACAGGGGTTTCCCTCCTTAACTATGGCTACACCTTC; CDR3: CASSRTGVSLLNYGYTF; J: TRBJ1-2; V: TRBV28; size: -; D: TRBD1
DNA: TGTGCCAGCAGCCCGGAGGGACAGGGGGTTTATGAGCAGTTCTTC; CDR3: CASSPEGQGVYEQFF; J: TRBJ2-1; V: TRBV4-2; size: -; D: TRBD1
DNA: TGTGCCAGCAGCGGCGCGGGGGGGGCTGATACGCAGTATTTT; CDR3: CASSGAGGADTQYF; J: TRBJ2-3; V: TRBV7-3; size: -; D: TRBD2
DNA: TGCGCCAGCAGCCGGCAAGGGGTGACGGCCCCTGAGGATGAGCAGTTCTTC; CDR3: CASSRQGVTAPEDEQFF; J: TRBJ2-1; V: TRBV4-3; size: -; D: -
DNA: TGCGCCAGCAGCCTGGTTGCCTCTAGCGGGTACAATGAGCAGTTCTTC; CDR3: CASSLVASSGYNEQFF; J: TRBJ2-1; V: TRBV5-1; size: -; D: TRBD2
DNA: TGTGCCCACGCTCCAGCGGGGGCCACCGAGCAGTACTTC; CDR3: CAHAPAGATEQYF; J: TRBJ2-7; V: TRBV10-3; size: -; D: TRBD2
DNA: TGTGCCAGCAGCTTAACTATAGCGGGGGGGCCCAGAGATACGCAGTATTTT; CDR3: CASSLTIAGGPRDTQYF; J: TRBJ2-3; V: TRBV7-2; size: -; D: TRBD2
DNA: TGTGCCAGCTCACCACTGCCGTCAGGGGGCACTGAAGCTTTCTTT; CDR3: CASSPLPSGGTEAFF; J: TRBJ1-1; V: TRBV18; size: -; D: TRBD1
DNA: TGCGCCAGCAGCTTGACCCGGGAGTATACTGAAGCTTTCTTT; CDR3: CASSLTREYTEAFF; J: TRBJ1-1; V: TRBV5-1; size: once; D: -
DNA: TGTGCCGGAAGGCGGTCAGGGGTAAACACTGAAGCTTTCTTT; CDR3: CAGRRSGVNTEAFF; J: TRBJ1-1; V: TRBV6-1; size: few; D: -
DNA: TGTGCCAGCAGCTTGGCTGCCAGGGGGGAATCACCCCTCCACTTT; CDR3: CASSLAARGESPLHF; J: TRBJ1-6; V: TRBV5-4; size: -; D: TRBD1
DNA: TGCGCCAGCAGCCCAGCCGGACAGGACGGGGCCTATGGCTACACCTTC; CDR3: CASSPAGQDGAYGYTF; J: TRBJ1-2; V: TRBV4-3; size: -; D: TRBD1
DNA: TGTGCCAGCAGAGCCACTAGCGGGGGGGCCAATGAGCAGTTCTTC; CDR3: CASRATSGGANEQFF; J: TRBJ2-1; V: TRBV11-1; size: -; D: TRBD2
DNA: TGTGCCAGCAGCCCCCGACTAGCGGACGACAATGAGCAGTTCTTC; CDR3: CASSPRLADDNEQFF; J: TRBJ2-1; V: TRBV9; size: -; D: TRBD2
DNA: TGCGCCAGCAGCCAGGGGCGGCCCTACGAGCAGTACTTC; CDR3: CASSQGRPYEQYF; J: TRBJ2-7; V: TRBV4-3; size: once; D: -
DNA: TGCGCCAGCAGCTTTGGGGCCCGGGACACTGAAGCTTTCTTT; CDR3: CASSFGARDTEAFF; J: TRBJ1-1; V: TRBV5-1; size: few; D: -
DNA: TGCGCCAGCAGCCAAGCGGTATTGTCGGAGACCCAGTACTTC; CDR3: CASSQAVLSETQYF; J: TRBJ2-5; V: TRBV4-3; size: -; D: -
DNA: TGCGCCAGCAGCCAAACGGGGGGCACCGGGGAGCTGTTTTTT; CDR3: CASSQTGGTGELFF; J: TRBJ2-2; V: TRBV4-1; size: once; D: TRBD2
DNA: TGTGCCAGCAGCTTGGCCGTCAGGGGCAGCACAGATACGCAGTATTTT; CDR3: CASSLAVRGSTDTQYF; J: TRBJ2-3; V: TRBV5-6; size: -; D: -
DNA: TGTGCCAGCAAAGACAGATTGTTAAATGAAAAACTGTTTTTT; CDR3: CASKDRLLNEKLFF; J: TRBJ1-4; V: TRBV2; size: -; D: -